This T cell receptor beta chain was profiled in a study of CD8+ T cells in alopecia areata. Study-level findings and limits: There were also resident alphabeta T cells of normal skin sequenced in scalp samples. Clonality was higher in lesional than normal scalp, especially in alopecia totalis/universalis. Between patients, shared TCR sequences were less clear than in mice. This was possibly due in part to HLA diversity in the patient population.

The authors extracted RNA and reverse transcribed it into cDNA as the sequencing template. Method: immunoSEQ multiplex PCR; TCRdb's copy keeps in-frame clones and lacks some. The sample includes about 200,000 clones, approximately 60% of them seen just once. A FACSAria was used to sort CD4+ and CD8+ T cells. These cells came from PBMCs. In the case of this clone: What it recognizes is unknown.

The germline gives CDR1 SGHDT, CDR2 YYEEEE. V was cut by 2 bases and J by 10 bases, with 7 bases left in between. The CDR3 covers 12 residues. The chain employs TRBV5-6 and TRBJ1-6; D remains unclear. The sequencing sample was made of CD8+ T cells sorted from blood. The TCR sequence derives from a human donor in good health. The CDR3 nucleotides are TGTGCCAGCAGCTTCGCAGAATCACCCCTCCACTTT. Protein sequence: CASSFAESPLHF.